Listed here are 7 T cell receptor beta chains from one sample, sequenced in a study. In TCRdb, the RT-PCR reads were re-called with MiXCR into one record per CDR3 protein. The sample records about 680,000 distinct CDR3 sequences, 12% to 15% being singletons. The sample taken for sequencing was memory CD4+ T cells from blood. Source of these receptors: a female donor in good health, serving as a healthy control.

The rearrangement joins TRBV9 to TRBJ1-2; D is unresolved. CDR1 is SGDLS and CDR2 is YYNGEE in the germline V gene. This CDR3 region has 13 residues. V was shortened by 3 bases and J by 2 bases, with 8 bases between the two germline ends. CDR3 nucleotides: TGTGCCAGCAGCGGCGACAACAACTATGGCTACACCTTC. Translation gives CASSGDNNYGYTF.

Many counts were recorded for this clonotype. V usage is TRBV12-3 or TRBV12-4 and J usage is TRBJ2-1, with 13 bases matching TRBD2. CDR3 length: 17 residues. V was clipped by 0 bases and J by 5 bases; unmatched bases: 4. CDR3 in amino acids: CASSLATSGRADNEQFF. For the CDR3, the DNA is TGTGCCAGCAGTTTAGCCACTAGCGGGAGGGCCGACAATGAGCAGTTCTTC.

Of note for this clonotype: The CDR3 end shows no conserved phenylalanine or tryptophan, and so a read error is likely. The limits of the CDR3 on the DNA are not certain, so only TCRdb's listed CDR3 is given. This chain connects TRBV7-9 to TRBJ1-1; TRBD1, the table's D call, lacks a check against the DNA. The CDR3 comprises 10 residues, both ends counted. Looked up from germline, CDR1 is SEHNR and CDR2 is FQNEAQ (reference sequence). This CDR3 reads CASSRGEGSL.

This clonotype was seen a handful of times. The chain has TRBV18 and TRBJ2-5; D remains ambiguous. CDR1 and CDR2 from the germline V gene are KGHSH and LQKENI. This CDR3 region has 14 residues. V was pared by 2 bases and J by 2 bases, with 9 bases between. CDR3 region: CASSPGFGQETQYF. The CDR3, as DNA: TGTGCCAGCTCACCAGGGTTTGGACAAGAGACCCAGTACTTC.

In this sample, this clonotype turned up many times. The CDR3 bases are TGTGCCAGCAGCTTAGCGACAGGACAATACTACGAGCAGTACTTC. This sequence encodes CASSLATGQYYEQYF. This chain joins TRBV7-2 and TRBJ2-7; a possible D gene is TRBD1 (6 bases). CDR1 is SGHTA and CDR2 is FQGNSA in the germline V gene. This CDR3 is 15 amino acids long. V was clipped by 0 bases and J by 3 bases, with 12 bases between them.

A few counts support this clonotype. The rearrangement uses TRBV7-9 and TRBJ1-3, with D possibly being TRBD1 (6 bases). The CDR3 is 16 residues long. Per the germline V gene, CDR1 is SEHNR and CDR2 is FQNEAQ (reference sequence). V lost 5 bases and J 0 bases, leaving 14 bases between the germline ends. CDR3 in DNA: TGTGCCAGCAGCACCCAGGGGTTACTCTCTGGAAACACCATATATTTT. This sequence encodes CASSTQGLLSGNTIYF.

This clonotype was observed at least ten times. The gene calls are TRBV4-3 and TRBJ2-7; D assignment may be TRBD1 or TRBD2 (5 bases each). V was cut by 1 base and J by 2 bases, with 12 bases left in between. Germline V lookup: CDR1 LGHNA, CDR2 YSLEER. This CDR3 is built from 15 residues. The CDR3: CASSQVRGVPYEQYF. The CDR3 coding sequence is TGCGCCAGCAGCCAAGTTCGAGGGGTCCCCTACGAGCAGTACTTC.